This T cell receptor (beta chain) appears in the sequencing data of a study of blood T cell repertoires in COVID-19. Sequencing was performed with immunoSEQ multiplex PCR; in TCRdb, only in-frame clones are kept and a portion is missing. This sample yields about 44,000 clones, of which about 88% are seen a single time; 40% to 45% belongs to the top ten. The germline CDR1 and CDR2 sequences are SGHAT and FQDESV (reference sequence). CDR3 size: 15 residues. The trim removed 5 bases at V and 0 bases at J, leaving 7 bases unmatched. This TCR was sampled from a human donor in a cohort sampled during active COVID-19. Specimen: peripheral blood. This sequence joins TRBV11-1 and TRBJ2-7; 7 bases align to TRBD1. As DNA, the CDR3 is TGTGCCAGCAGCCACAGACAGGGCCGCTCCTACGAGCAGTACTTC. Its translation: CASSHRQGRSYEQYF.